Presented here are 24 T cell receptor beta chains from one specimen sequenced in a study of control samples from healthy donors and cancer patients. Data came from immunoSEQ multiplex PCR; TCRdb stores just in-frame clones and leaves some out. This table holds roughly 63,000 clones, approximately 92% found once. Sequencing was carried out using PBMCs. Receptor source: a man aged 40-49 years with colorectal cancer.

With regard to this clone: At the DNA level, this CDR3 is encoded by other sequences in the same sample as well. J is TRBJ1-5 and V is TRBV4-3; TRBD1 aligns across 8 bases. The length of the CDR3 is 16 residues. The V segment lost 5 bases and the J segment 4 bases; nucleotides outside the gene matches: 10. Per the germline V gene, CDR1 is LGHNA and CDR2 is YSLEER. As DNA, the CDR3 is TGCGCCAGCAGCTCGCAGGGGGCAGGTGTTAATCAGCCCCAGCATTTT. Protein: CASSSQGAGVNQPQHF.

The chain carries TRBV2 and TRBJ1-4; D perhaps matches TRBD1 (5 bases). CDR1 and CDR2 from the germline V gene are SNHLY and FYNNEI. The length of the CDR3 is 13 residues. Trimming removed 5 bases at V and 5 bases at J, with 9 bases between. The CDR3 loop is CASSYRRNEKLFF. The CDR3 DNA follows: TGTGCCAGCAGTTACAGGCGAAATGAAAAACTGTTTTTT.

The CDR3, as DNA: TGTGCCAGCACCCGACAGGGATCAAACACCATATATTTT. It codes for CASTRQGSNTIYF. The chain couples TRBV5-6 to TRBJ1-3, with 7 bases aligning to TRBD1. The V gene end was trimmed by 6 bases and the J gene end by 6 bases; junction bases not matched to a gene: 6. CDR1 and CDR2 (germline): SGHDT, YYEEEE. This CDR3 is built from 13 residues.

This clone was found once. The genes are TRBV20-1 and TRBJ1-6, with no clear D. The CDR3 has 16 amino acids. Trimming pared 3 bases from V and 1 base from J, leaving 13 bases between. The germline V gene encodes CDR1 DFQATT and CDR2 SNEGSKA (reference sequence). DNA for the CDR3: TGCAGTGCTAGTAAAGGGCGAAGTTCCTATAATTCACCCCTCCACTTT. Protein sequence: CSASKGRSSYNSPLHF.

The rearrangement links TRBV29-1 to TRBJ1-1; weak D call: TRBD1 (5 bases). Deletions cut 5 bases from V and 0 bases from J, with 10 bases between. Germline CDR1 reads SQVTM; CDR2 reads ANQGSEA. The CDR3 contains 13 residues. The CDR3, as DNA: TGCAGCGTTACCAGGGCAATGAACACTGAAGCTTTCTTT. Its translation: CSVTRAMNTEAFF.

This chain joins TRBV5-1 and TRBJ1-2; TRBD1 is a possible D gene (5 bases). V dropped 0 bases and J dropped 6 bases, with 15 bases sitting between them. This CDR3 contains 15 residues. Germline assignment: CDR1 SGHRS and CDR2 YFSETQ. CDR3 in DNA: TGCGCCAGCAGCTTGGACGGGACGGCTGTAAATGGCTACACCTTC. Its protein product is CASSLDGTAVNGYTF.

The gene calls are TRBV5-4 and TRBJ1-1; tentative D call: TRBD1 (6 bases). The germline CDR1 and CDR2 sequences are SGHNT and YYREEE (reference sequence). CDR3 length: 14 residues. Trimming took off 6 bases at V and 1 base at J, with 13 bases between the two ends. The CDR3 here is CASTSLDRNTEAFF. DNA of the CDR3: TGTGCCAGCACTTCTTTGGACAGGAACACTGAAGCTTTCTTT.

The chain recombines TRBV5-1 with TRBJ2-7; a possible D gene is TRBD2 (6 bases). Germline-derived CDR1 and CDR2 are SGHRS and YFSETQ. The CDR3 contains 15 residues. Trimming stripped 6 bases from V and 2 bases from J, with 18 bases between. CDR3 bases: TGCGCCAGCACCAAACGTTCCGGGGGTGCCTACGAGCAGTACTTC. Protein product: CASTKRSGGAYEQYF.

This chain joins TRBV7-9 and TRBJ2-7, with 9 bases matching TRBD1. Germline CDR1 reads SEHNR; CDR2 reads FQNEAQ (reference sequence). Unmatched junction bases numbered 0, after V lost 1 base and J lost 2 bases. The CDR3 spans 14 residues. DNA for the CDR3: TGTGCCAGCAGCTTAGGACAGGGGGCCTACGAGCAGTACTTC. It encodes CASSLGQGAYEQYF.

The genes are TRBV18 and TRBJ2-7; 7 bases are shared with TRBD1. V shed 4 bases, J shed 5 bases, and the junction held 11 bases outside the gene matches. The CDR3 consists of 15 residues. CDR1 is KGHSH, CDR2 LQKENI, per germline. The CDR3 nucleotides are TGTGCCAGCTCACGAACGGGACAGAGCGAGAACGAGCAGTACTTC. The encoded protein is CASSRTGQSENEQYF.

The chain combines TRBV3-1 (or the pseudogene TRBV3-2) with TRBJ1-6; 7 nucleotides line up with TRBD1. CDR3 length equals 19 residues. The trim removed 0 bases at V and 9 bases at J, leaving 17 bases unmatched. The germline V gene has CDR1 LGHDT and CDR2 YNNKEL (reference sequence). CDR3 region: CASSQDKGGQKQGGSPLHF. CDR3 in DNA: TGTGCCAGCAGCCAAGACAAAGGGGGCCAGAAGCAGGGGGGTTCACCCCTCCACTTT.

V is TRBV5-1 and J is TRBJ2-7, with 13 bases that match TRBD2. CDR1 SGHRS and CDR2 YFSETQ come from the germline V gene. The CDR3 runs to 15 residues. The trim removed 4 bases at V and 2 bases at J, leaving 3 bases unmatched. The CDR3 reads CASSQGLAGTYEQYF. DNA of the CDR3: TGCGCCAGCAGCCAGGGACTAGCGGGGACCTACGAGCAGTACTTC.

The chain combines TRBV5-1 with TRBJ2-1; 8 positions agree with TRBD2. The CDR3 extends over 17 amino acids. CDR1 is SGHRS and CDR2 is YFSETQ in the germline V gene. The junction had 6 bases not matched to a gene; V was cut back by 0 bases and J by 1 base. The CDR3: CASSLAGRGASYNEQFF. CDR3 coding DNA: TGCGCCAGCAGCTTGGCGGGGCGGGGGGCATCCTACAATGAGCAGTTCTTC.

This clone showed up just once. The chain has TRBV13 and TRBJ1-1, with TRBD1 as a possible D gene (5 bases). Trimming stripped 6 bases from V and 3 bases from J, with 20 bases between. The CDR3 has 16 residues. CDR1 is PRHDT, CDR2 FYEKMQ, per germline (reference sequence). The CDR3 here is CASRSPSLGADTEAFF. DNA for the CDR3: TGTGCCAGCAGGTCCCCATCACTAGGGGCGGACACTGAAGCTTTCTTT.

This clone was observed once. The chain links TRBV11-2 to TRBJ2-7; D not resolved. This CDR3 has 14 amino acids. The germline V and J ends were trimmed by 1 base and 5 bases, with 12 bases remaining between them. CDR1 is SGHAT, CDR2 FQNNGV, per germline. DNA of the CDR3: TGTGCCAGCAGCTTAGCGGAAAAGTTCGACGAGCAGTACTTC. As protein: CASSLAEKFDEQYF.

The CDR3: CASSLPGQGAGNTIYF. The CDR3, as DNA: TGTGCCAGCAGCCTCCCGGGACAGGGGGCTGGAAACACCATATATTTT. This chain joins TRBV2 and TRBJ1-3; 11 bases agree with TRBD1. The CDR3 has 16 amino acids. V lost 6 bases, J lost 2 bases, and 6 bases stayed unmatched. The V gene's germline CDR1 is SNHLY and CDR2 FYNNEI.

The chain recombines TRBV19 with TRBJ2-3, with TRBD2 matching 10 bases. CDR3 length equals 16 residues. CDR1 and CDR2 from the germline V gene are LNHDA and SQIVND (reference sequence). Trimming at V came to 6 bases and at J to 5 bases, leaving 11 bases not matched to a gene. The CDR3 protein is CASSMASGGKGDTQYF. The CDR3 region has the DNA TGTGCCAGTAGCATGGCTAGCGGGGGTAAGGGAGATACGCAGTATTTT. The entire variable domain, with the rest obtained from reference TRBV19 and TRBJ2-3, is as follows: DGGITQSPKYLFRKEGQNVTLSCEQNLNHDAMYWYRQDPGQGLRLIYYSQIVNDFQKGDIAEGYSVSREKKESFPLTVTSAQKNPTAFYLCASSMASGGKGDTQYFGPGTRLTVL.

The rearrangement joins TRBV7-3 to TRBJ2-3; 11 bases are a match to TRBD1. CDR3 length: 17 residues. Germline V gene sequence: CDR1 SGHTA, CDR2 FQGTGA. The J segment lost 2 bases and the V segment lost 5 bases, leaving 9 bases of the junction unmatched. Here the CDR3 reads CASSQVGQGAITDTQYF. CDR3 DNA sequence: TGTGCCAGCAGCCAAGTTGGACAGGGGGCTATCACAGATACGCAGTATTTT.

V is TRBV7-3 and J is TRBJ2-7; either TRBD1 or TRBD2 may fit D (5 bases each). In germline, CDR1 is SGHTA, CDR2 FQGTGA. The germline V and J ends were trimmed by 1 base and 5 bases, with 18 bases remaining between them. The CDR3 consists of 16 residues. The CDR3 DNA reads TGTGCCAGCAGCTTAAGGGCGGGCCAGGGTGAAAACGAGCAGTACTTC. Its protein product is CASSLRAGQGENEQYF.

The rearrangement links TRBV2 to TRBJ2-7; D possibly corresponds to TRBD1 (6 bases). Germline-derived CDR1 and CDR2 are SNHLY and FYNNEI. The CDR3 contains 14 residues. Trimming cost V 6 bases and J 0 bases, with 12 bases left between them. The CDR3 DNA reads as TGTGCCAGCAGGATCAGGGGAAGCTCCTACGAGCAGTACTTC. Its translation is CASRIRGSSYEQYF.

V gene TRBV6-2 or TRBV6-3 combines with J gene TRBJ2-7, with TRBD2 as a possible D gene (5 bases). Per germline, CDR1 MNHEY and CDR2 SVGEGT. The germline V and J ends were trimmed by 4 bases and 0 bases, with 13 bases remaining between them. CDR3 length: 15 amino acids. The CDR3: CASSSRGYSSYEQYF. The CDR3 DNA sequence: TGTGCCAGCAGTTCCCGAGGGTATAGCTCCTACGAGCAGTACTTC.

The chain has TRBV10-1 and TRBJ2-1; TRBD2 agrees at 7 bases. Germline CDR1 WNHNN, CDR2 SYGVQD (reference sequence). The V and J ends lost 7 bases and 6 bases, in that order; junction bases with no gene match: 9. The CDR3 runs to 14 residues. The CDR3 spells CASMIPGLLNEQFF. In DNA, the CDR3 is TGCGCCAGCATGATACCGGGACTACTCAATGAGCAGTTCTTC.

V usage is TRBV3-1 (or the pseudogene TRBV3-2) and J usage is TRBJ2-7; D gene ambiguous. Looked up from germline, CDR1 is LGHDT and CDR2 is YNNKEL (reference sequence). V dropped 2 bases and J dropped 4 bases, with 6 bases sitting between them. The CDR3 extends over 12 amino acids. The CDR3, as DNA: TGTGCCAGCAGCCAATTTTCGTACGAGCAGTACTTC. Translating it yields CASSQFSYEQYF.

The V gene is TRBV12-3 or TRBV12-4, the J gene TRBJ2-1; a possible D gene is TRBD2 (5 bases). Trimming took 7 bases from V and 14 from J, leaving 18 bases between them. The CDR3 sequence is 12 residues long. The CDR3 region is CASNQRTGSKFF. The CDR3 region has the DNA TGTGCCAGCAATCAGAGGACGGGGAGCAAGTTCTTC.